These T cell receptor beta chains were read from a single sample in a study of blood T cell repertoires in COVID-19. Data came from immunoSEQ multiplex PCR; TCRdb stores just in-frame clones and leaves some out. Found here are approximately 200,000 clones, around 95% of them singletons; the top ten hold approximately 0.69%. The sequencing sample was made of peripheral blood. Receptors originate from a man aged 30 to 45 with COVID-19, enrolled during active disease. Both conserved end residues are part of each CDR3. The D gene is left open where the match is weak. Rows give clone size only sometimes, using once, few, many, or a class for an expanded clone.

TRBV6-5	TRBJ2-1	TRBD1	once	CASSNRGAQDEQFF	TGTGCCAGCAGCAACAGGGGGGCTCAAGATGAGCAGTTCTTC
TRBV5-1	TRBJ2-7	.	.	CASSLATDPYEQYF	TGCGCCAGCAGCTTGGCCACAGATCCCTACGAGCAGTACTTC
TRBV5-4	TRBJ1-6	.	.	CASSLGVVQGSSPLHF	TGTGCCAGCAGCTTGGGGGTGGTTCAGGGAAGTTCACCCCTCCACTTT
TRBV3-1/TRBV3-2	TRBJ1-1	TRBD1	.	CASSPQGVRTEAFF	TGTGCCAGCAGCCCACAGGGGGTCCGGACTGAAGCTTTCTTT
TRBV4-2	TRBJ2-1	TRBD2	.	CASSQGTSVSNEQFF	TGTGCCAGCAGCCAAGGGACTAGCGTAAGTAATGAGCAGTTCTTC
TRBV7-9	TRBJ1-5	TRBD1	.	CASSFDRGNQPQHF	TGTGCCAGCAGCTTTGACAGGGGCAATCAGCCCCAGCATTTT
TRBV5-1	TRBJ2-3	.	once	CASSFPRFGTDTQYF	TGCGCCAGCAGCTTCCCCCGTTTCGGCACAGATACGCAGTATTTT
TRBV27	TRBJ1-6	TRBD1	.	CASSLLGTVYSPLHF	TGTGCCAGCAGTTTATTGGGGACAGTATATTCACCCCTCCACTTT
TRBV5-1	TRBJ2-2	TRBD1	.	CASSLGQGGYTGELFF	TGCGCCAGCAGCTTGGGACAGGGCGGGTACACCGGGGAGCTGTTTTTT
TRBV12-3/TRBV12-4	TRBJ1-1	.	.	CASRRANTEAFF	TGTGCCAGCAGGCGGGCAAACACTGAAGCTTTCTTT
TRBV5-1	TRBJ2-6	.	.	CASSLGGAGNSGANVLTF	TGCGCCAGCAGCTTGGGGGGAGCCGGGAACTCTGGGGCCAACGTCCTGACTTTC
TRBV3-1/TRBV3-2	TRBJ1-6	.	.	CASSQDTGRGISPLHF	TGTGCCAGCAGCCAAGATACTGGCAGGGGTATTTCACCCCTCCACTTT
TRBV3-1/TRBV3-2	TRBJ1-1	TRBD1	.	CASSQRPGQEAFF	TGTGCCAGCAGCCAAAGACCGGGACAGGAAGCTTTCTTT
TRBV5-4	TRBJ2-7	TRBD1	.	CASSAGQGPYEQYF	TGTGCCAGCTCAGCGGGACAGGGCCCTTACGAGCAGTACTTC
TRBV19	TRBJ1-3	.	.	CASNRQISGNTIYF	TGTGCCAGTAATCGACAGATCTCTGGAAACACCATATATTTT
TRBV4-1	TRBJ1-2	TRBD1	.	CASSPGQAGYGYTF	TGCGCCAGCAGCCCCGGACAGGCGGGATATGGCTACACTTTC
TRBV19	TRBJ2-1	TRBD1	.	CASSIGTGGNEQFF	TGTGCCAGTAGTATAGGGACAGGGGGCAATGAGCAGTTCTTC
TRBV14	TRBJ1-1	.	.	CASSQEGVWTEAFF	TGTGCCAGCAGCCAAGAGGGAGTATGGACTGAAGCTTTCTTT
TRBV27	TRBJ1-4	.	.	CASSRSGDNEKLFF	TGTGCCAGCAGTCGTTCGGGGGATAATGAAAAACTGTTTTTT
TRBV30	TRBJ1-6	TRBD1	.	CAWTRDRGRSPLHF	TGTGCCTGGACCCGGGACAGGGGCCGTTCACCCCTCCACTTT
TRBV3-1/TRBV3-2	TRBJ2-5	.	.	CASSPGSSGTQYF	TGTGCCAGCAGCCCCGGGTCAAGCGGGACCCAGTACTTC
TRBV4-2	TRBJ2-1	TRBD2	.	CASSQRTSAGNEQFF	TGTGCCAGCAGCCAGAGGACTAGCGCGGGCAATGAGCAGTTCTTC
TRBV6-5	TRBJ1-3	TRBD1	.	CASRGQGASGNTIYF	TGTGCCAGCCGAGGACAGGGGGCCTCTGGAAACACCATATATTTT
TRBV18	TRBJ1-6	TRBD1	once	CASSPSTGSNSPLHF	TGTGCCAGCTCACCATCGACAGGGAGCAATTCACCCCTCCACTTT
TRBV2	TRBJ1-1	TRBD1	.	CASRRGRTEAFF	TGTGCCAGCAGGAGGGGGCGCACTGAAGCTTTCTTT
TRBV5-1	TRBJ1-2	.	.	CASSSVGRKPYGYTF	TGCGCCAGCAGCTCGGTGGGGCGGAAGCCCTATGGCTACACCTTC
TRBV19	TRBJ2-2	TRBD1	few	CASSPGQGAYTGELFF	TGTGCCAGTAGTCCGGGACAGGGGGCTTACACCGGGGAGCTGTTTTTT
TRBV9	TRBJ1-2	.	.	CASSVEGGSGYTF	TGTGCCAGCAGCGTAGAGGGAGGGAGTGGCTACACCTTC
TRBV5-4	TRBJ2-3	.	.	CASSLAGPDTQYF	TGTGCCAGCAGCTTGGCAGGGCCAGATACGCAGTATTTT
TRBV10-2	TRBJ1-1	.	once	CAISREGNTEAFF	TGCGCCATATCTCGGGAGGGGAACACTGAAGCTTTCTTT
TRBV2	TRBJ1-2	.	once	CASSELDYGYTF	TGTGCCAGCAGTGAATTAGACTATGGCTACACCTTC
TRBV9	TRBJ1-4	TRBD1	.	CASSEQGAQGSEREKLFF	TGTGCCAGCAGCGAACAGGGGGCGCAGGGGTCCGAGAGGGAAAAACTGTTTTTT
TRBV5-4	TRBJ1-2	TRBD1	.	CASSYYTGEGYTF	TGTGCCAGCAGCTACTACACAGGGGAAGGCTACACCTTC
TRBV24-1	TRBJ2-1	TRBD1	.	CATSDSGTGSPNEQFF	TGTGCCACCAGTGATAGCGGGACAGGGAGCCCCAATGAGCAGTTCTTC
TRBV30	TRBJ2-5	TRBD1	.	CAWSPRGETQYF	TGTGCCTGGAGTCCCAGGGGGGAGACCCAGTACTTC
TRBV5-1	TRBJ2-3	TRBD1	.	CASSRDRVWSDTQYF	TGCGCCAGCAGCAGGGACAGGGTCTGGTCAGATACGCAGTATTTT
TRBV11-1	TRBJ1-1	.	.	CASSSGGTLNTEAFF	TGTGCCAGCAGCTCGGGGGGGACCTTGAACACTGAAGCTTTCTTT
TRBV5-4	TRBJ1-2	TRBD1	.	CASSTRDRGYGYTF	TGTGCCAGCAGCACCCGGGACAGGGGTTATGGCTACACCTTC
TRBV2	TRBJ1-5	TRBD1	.	CASSGQGANNQPQHF	TGTGCCAGCAGTGGACAGGGGGCAAACAATCAGCCCCAGCATTTT
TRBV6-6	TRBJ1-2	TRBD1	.	CASSQQGAGGYTF	TGTGCCAGCAGTCAACAGGGGGCAGGTGGCTACACCTTC
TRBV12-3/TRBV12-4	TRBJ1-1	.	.	CASSLAQVPEAFF	TGTGCCAGCAGTTTAGCGCAGGTTCCTGAAGCTTTCTTT
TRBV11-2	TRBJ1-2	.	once	CASSFNKIYGYTF	TGTGCCAGCAGCTTCAACAAGATCTATGGCTACACCTTC
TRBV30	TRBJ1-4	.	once	CAWSIISDNKLFF	TGTGCCTGGAGTATTATTTCGGACAACAAACTGTTTTTT
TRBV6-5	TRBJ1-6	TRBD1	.	CASSPTGELSPLHF	TGTGCCAGCAGCCCGACAGGGGAACTTTCACCCCTCCACTTT
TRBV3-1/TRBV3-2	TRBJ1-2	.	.	CASSRDTNYGYTF	TGTGCCAGCAGCCGAGACACTAACTATGGCTACACCTTC
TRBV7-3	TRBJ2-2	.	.	CASSLKLGDGELFF	TGTGCCAGCAGCTTAAAGTTGGGCGACGGGGAGCTGTTTTTT
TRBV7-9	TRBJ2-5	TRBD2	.	CASSLERASGQETQYF	TGTGCCAGCAGCTTAGAACGGGCTAGCGGGCAAGAGACCCAGTACTTC
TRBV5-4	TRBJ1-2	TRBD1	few	CASSSDRAYGYTF	TGTGCCAGCAGCTCGGACAGGGCCTATGGCTACACCTTC
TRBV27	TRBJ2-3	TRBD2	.	CASRLAGGQGDTQYF	TGTGCCAGCAGACTAGCGGGGGGCCAGGGGGATACGCAGTATTTT